This T cell receptor beta chain was profiled in a study of T cell changes during pregnancy in multiple sclerosis. The data were produced by immunoSEQ multiplex PCR, yet TCRdb's version contains in-frame clones alone and is incomplete. The sample includes over 100,000 clones, 92% of them seen just once. Trimming removed 3 bases from V and 0 bases from J; junction bases left unmatched: 5. The CDR3 has 16 amino acids. Germline CDR1 and CDR2: MGHRA and YSYEKL. This clonotype was sampled from a female donor with multiple sclerosis, enrolled in a pregnancy study. This specimen was peripheral blood, taken in the third trimester of pregnancy. This chain connects TRBV4-1 to TRBJ2-3; 8 bases are a match to TRBD1. The CDR3 is CASSQPRTGSTDTQYF. The CDR3 DNA follows: TGCGCCAGCAGCCAGCCCAGGACAGGGAGCACAGATACGCAGTATTTT.